This T cell receptor beta chain was documented in a study of T cells after yellow fever vaccination. This clonotype showed up many times. Its antigen is currently unknown. Whole-study results and caveats: Of the clonotypes, a small share occurred in both CD4 and CD8 compartments.

TCRdb recomputed calls from the 5' RACE reads with MiXCR, one row per CDR3 protein. The table includes approximately 240,000 distinct CDR3 sequences, 3.6% detected once. This CDR3 is 15 amino acids long. Trimming removed 4 bases at V and 4 bases at J, with 15 bases between. Germline loops: CDR1 SGHTA, CDR2 FQGNSA. This sample comprised PBMCs, obtained 15 days after the yellow fever booster vaccination. This clonotype originated in a man aged 18 to 29 who received the YFV17D yellow fever vaccine. J is TRBJ2-3 and V is TRBV7-2; no clear D. CDR3 DNA sequence: TGTGCCAGCAGCTCAGGCCGCAAACGGGCAGATACGCAGTATTTT. Translated: CASSSGRKRADTQYF.